A selection of T cell receptor beta chains follows, all from one sample in a study of T-cell memory formation after mild COVID-19. MiXCR, applied by TCRdb to the 5' RACE reads, yields one record per CDR3 protein. This sample has approximately 580,000 distinct CDR3 sequences; roughly 20% occur once, and the top ten carry approximately 12%. The specimen sequenced was PBMCs or a T cell subset sorted from them (not recorded which). These receptors originate from an adult woman who had mild COVID-19 (a few samples of this study predate the infection). Cell type and time point are not known. Each CDR3 is given with its conserved first and last residue. A D gene is named only where the DNA matches it firmly. For some rows the clone size is stated as once, few or many, or as a class when expanded; others skip it.

j_call v_call d_call clone_size cdr3_aa cdr3_nt
TRBJ2-1 TRBV12-3/TRBV12-4 TRBD2 NA CASSWGLNEQFF TGTGCCAGCAGTTGGGGACTAAATGAGCAGTTCTTC
TRBJ2-3 TRBV12-3/TRBV12-4 TRBD2 few CASSFGLAGNTDTQYF TGTGCCAGCAGTTTCGGACTAGCGGGGAACACAGATACGCAGTATTTT
TRBJ2-7 TRBV7-6 TRBD2 few CASSYNSGAYEQYF TGTGCCAGCAGCTATAATAGCGGGGCCTACGAGCAGTACTTC
TRBJ2-1 TRBV20-1 NA NA CSARGDPSSYNEQFF TGCAGTGCTAGAGGGGACCCGAGCTCCTACAATGAGCAGTTCTTC
TRBJ2-5 TRBV6-5 TRBD1 NA CASSSPTGLETQYF TGTGCCAGCAGTTCCCCGACAGGGCTAGAGACCCAGTACTTC
TRBJ1-1 TRBV9 NA NA CASSARGSKNTEAFF TGTGCCAGCAGCGCCCGGGGGAGTAAGAACACTGAAGCTTTCTTT
TRBJ2-7 TRBV7-9 NA NA CASSLARAYEQYF TGTGCCAGCAGCTTAGCAAGGGCTTACGAGCAGTACTTC
TRBJ1-2 TRBV7-9 NA NA CASSLGLLGNLNYGYTF TGTGCCAGCAGCTTAGGGCTCCTCGGGAACCTGAACTATGGCTACACCTTC
TRBJ2-1 TRBV4-2 NA few CASSPGRGAGQFF TGTGCCAGCAGCCCCGGACGGGGGGCCGGTCAGTTCTTC
TRBJ1-2 TRBV19 TRBD1 NA CASSIATGVNYGYTF TGTGCCAGTAGTATAGCTACAGGGGTAAACTATGGCTACACCTTC
TRBJ2-3 TRBV5-1 NA many CASSLDDILDTQYF TGCGCCAGCAGCTTGGATGACATTCTAGATACGCAGTATTTT
TRBJ2-3 TRBV30 NA NA CARIRSGTTDTQYF TGTGCCCGTATTCGGAGCGGCACCACAGATACGCAGTATTTT
TRBJ2-2 TRBV7-2 NA NA CASSLTRTNTGELFF TGTGCCAGCAGCTTAACTAGGACGAACACCGGGGAGCTGTTTTTT
TRBJ1-1 TRBV5-1 NA few CASSLAGVDTEAFF TGCGCCAGCAGCTTGGCCGGGGTGGACACTGAAGCTTTCTTT
TRBJ1-5 TRBV7-9 NA few CASSFNWNQPQHF TGTGCCAGCAGCTTCAACTGGAATCAGCCCCAGCATTTT
TRBJ2-1 TRBV7-8 NA few CASSLGGTTYSEQFF TGTGCCAGCAGCTTAGGGGGGACAACCTACAGTGAGCAGTTCTTC